These 23 T cell receptor beta chains share one sample of origin, sequenced in a study of blood T cell repertoires in COVID-19. Only in-frame clones appear in the TCRdb table, and some are missing; sequencing was by immunoSEQ multiplex PCR. The table lists some 110,000 clones, 80% of them singletons. Material: peripheral blood. The origin of the receptors is a man in his 60s with active or convalescent COVID-19.

The rearrangement uses TRBV5-5 and TRBJ2-3; 9 nucleotides line up with TRBD2. Germline CDR1 is SGHKS and CDR2 is YYEKEE (reference sequence). This CDR3 region has 19 residues. Trimming at V came to 5 bases and at J to 4 bases, leaving 20 bases not matched to a gene. CDR3 DNA: TGTGCCAGCAGTCGGTCCCCAGCGGGAGGATTGGTGAAAGCAGATACGCAGTATTTT. This encodes CASSRSPAGGLVKADTQYF. The complete variable domain, with remaining parts taken from reference TRBV5-5 and TRBJ2-3, reads DAGVTQSPTHLIKTRGQQVTLRCSPISGHKSVSWYQQVLGQGPQFIFQYYEKEERGRGNFPDRFSARQFPNYSSELNVNALLLGDSALYLCASSRSPAGGLVKADTQYFGPGTRLTVL.

The chain carries TRBV4-3 and TRBJ2-1, with 13 bases matching TRBD2. Germline V gives CDR1 LGHNA, CDR2 YSLEER. The CDR3 extends over 16 amino acids. V dropped 6 bases and J dropped 0; count of bases not matched to a gene: 2. The CDR3 reads CASSTSGRGSYNEQFF. Here the CDR3 DNA reads TGCGCCAGCAGTACTAGCGGGAGGGGCTCCTACAATGAGCAGTTCTTC.

This chain connects TRBV5-1 to TRBJ1-5, with a weak D call TRBD1 (6 bases). Germline V gene sequence: CDR1 SGHRS, CDR2 YFSETQ. V was shortened by 4 bases and J by 5 bases, with 13 bases between the two germline ends. The CDR3 consists of 14 residues. The CDR3 DNA reads TGCGCCAGCAGCCCGAGACAGGTGGATCAGCCCCAGCATTTT. Translating gives CASSPRQVDQPQHF. The entire variable domain, with the rest obtained from reference TRBV5-1 and TRBJ1-5, is as follows: KAGVTQTPRYLIKTRGQQVTLSCSPISGHRSVSWYQQTPGQGLQFLFEYFSETQRNKGNFPGRFSGRQFSNSRSEMNVSTLELGDSALYLCASSPRQVDQPQHFGDGTRLSIL.

The chain recombines TRBV5-8 with TRBJ2-3; 8 bases line up with TRBD1. The CDR3 is made up of 16 amino acids. With V trimmed by 4 bases and J by 3 bases, 10 bases remained unmatched. From germline, CDR1 is SGHTS and CDR2 YDEGEE. As DNA, the CDR3 is TGTGCCAGCAGCAGTGGGACAGGCATTAGGACAGATACGCAGTATTTT. Protein: CASSSGTGIRTDTQYF.

The chain uses TRBV5-1 and TRBJ1-1, with D perhaps matching TRBD1 (5 bases). V was clipped by 0 bases and J by 5 bases, with 11 bases between them. From germline, CDR1 is SGHRS and CDR2 YFSETQ. CDR3 length equals 14 residues. The DNA of the CDR3 is TGCGCCAGCAGCTTGGGCAGGGAGGGTACTGAAGCTTTCTTT. Translated, it gives CASSLGREGTEAFF.

This CDR3 is CASSSSPGGGSPLHF. The CDR3 bases are TGTGCCAGCAGCTCCTCCCCAGGGGGAGGTTCACCCCTCCACTTT. The chain links TRBV13 to TRBJ1-6; TRBD1 aligns across 7 bases. This CDR3 is built from 15 residues. Germline CDR1 PRHDT, CDR2 FYEKMQ (reference sequence). With V trimmed by 4 bases and J by 9 bases, 9 bases remained unmatched. Variable domain in full (rest from reference TRBV13 and TRBJ1-6): AAGVIQSPRHLIKEKRETATLKCYPIPRHDTVYWYQQGPGQDPQFLISFYEKMQSDKGSIPDRFSAQQFSDYHSELNMSSLELGDSALYFCASSSSPGGGSPLHFGNGTRLTVT.

The chain employs TRBV12-3 or TRBV12-4 and TRBJ2-7, with 7 bases that match TRBD1. The trim removed 4 bases at V and 4 bases at J, leaving 4 bases unmatched. This CDR3 region has 13 residues. In DNA, the CDR3 is TGTGCCAGCAGTTCGACAGGGAGTTACGAGCAGTACTTC. It specifies CASSSTGSYEQYF.

V usage is TRBV4-2 and J usage is TRBJ2-1, with D possibly matching TRBD2 (6 bases). The CDR3 sequence is 15 residues long. V lost 4 bases to trimming and J lost 7 bases, with 17 bases between them. The germline gives CDR1 LGHNA, CDR2 YNFKEQ. The CDR3 reads CASSLGTQLGNEQFF. In DNA, the CDR3 is TGTGCCAGCAGCCTTGGGACTCAACTGGGGAATGAGCAGTTCTTC.

The chain employs TRBV7-9 and TRBJ2-7; 9 bases agree with TRBD2. Germline V gene lookup returns CDR1 SEHNR and CDR2 FQNEAQ (reference sequence). The V and J ends lost 1 base and 1 base, in that order; junction bases with no gene match: 2. This CDR3 region has 15 residues. DNA for the CDR3: TGTGCCAGCAGCTTAGGTAGCGGGAGTTCCTACGAGCAGTACTTC. This codes for CASSLGSGSSYEQYF.

This sequence joins TRBV5-1 and TRBJ2-5, with D tentatively TRBD1 (6 bases). This CDR3 spans 14 amino acids. Germline CDR1 and CDR2: SGHRS and YFSETQ. V lost 4 bases and J lost 4, with 14 bases in between. DNA of the CDR3: TGCGCCAGCAGCCCCGGACCAGGGGCAGAGACCCAGTACTTC. Translating gives CASSPGPGAETQYF.

This clone was counted a few times. The chain employs TRBV7-3 and TRBJ2-1; D gene uncertain. CDR3 size: 15 residues. V lost 2 bases and J lost 2, with 10 bases in between. The germline CDR1 and CDR2 sequences are SGHTA and FQGTGA. The DNA of the CDR3 is TGTGCCAGCAGCTTATGGGCAGTTACCTACAATGAGCAGTTCTTC. Amino acids: CASSLWAVTYNEQFF. Complete variable domain (other parts from reference TRBV7-3 and TRBJ2-1): GAGVSQTPSNKVTEKGKYVELRCDPISGHTALYWYRQSLGQGPEFLIYFQGTGAADDSGLPNDRFFAVRPEGSVSTLKIQRTERGDSAVYLCASSLWAVTYNEQFFGPGTRLTVL.

The V and J genes are TRBV7-9 and TRBJ2-5, with no clear D. The V gene lost 0 bases and the J gene lost 2 bases, with 4 bases spanning the gap. The CDR3 spans 13 residues. Per germline, CDR1 SEHNR and CDR2 FQNEAQ (reference sequence). Here the CDR3 DNA reads TGTGCCAGCAGCTTAGCGACTCAAGAGACCCAGTACTTC. Its translation: CASSLATQETQYF.

The CDR3 nucleotides are TGTGCCACCAGCAGAGAAACAACTGGGGCCAACGTCCTGACTTTC. Amino acid sequence: CATSRETTGANVLTF. The chain couples TRBV15 to TRBJ2-6; D is unclear. There are 15 residues in the CDR3. V dropped 0 bases and J dropped 2 bases, with 5 bases sitting between them. Germline-derived CDR1 and CDR2 are LNHNV and YYDKDF (reference sequence).

The CDR3 spells CASRTSAGNYEQYF. CDR3 bases: TGTGCCAGCAGGACTTCTGCGGGGAACTACGAGCAGTACTTC. V is TRBV7-2 and J is TRBJ2-7, with D possibly matching TRBD2 (6 bases). The CDR3 has 14 residues. Germline lookup yields CDR1 SGHTA and CDR2 FQGNSA. Trimming shortened V by 6 bases and J by 3 bases, and 15 bases separated the two germline ends.

The J gene is TRBJ2-2, the V gene TRBV19; possibly TRBD1 for D (6 bases). The V end was cut by 5 bases, the J end by 2 bases, with 12 bases between. The V gene's germline CDR1 is LNHDA and CDR2 SQIVND (reference sequence). This CDR3 has 15 amino acids. CDR3 sequence reads: CASSAGQTNTGELFF. The DNA for the CDR3 is TGTGCCAGTAGTGCCGGACAGACCAACACCGGGGAGCTGTTTTTT.

This clone came up once. The chain carries TRBV7-9 and TRBJ2-5; weak D call: TRBD1 (6 bases). V lost 4 bases, J lost 5 bases, and 14 bases lay in between. The germline gives CDR1 SEHNR, CDR2 FQNEAQ (reference sequence). The CDR3 has 14 amino acids. In nucleotides, the CDR3 is TGTGCCAGCAGCTCAGCGGACAGTTACGAGACCCAGTACTTC. Residues: CASSSADSYETQYF. Looking up the rest from reference TRBV7-9 and TRBJ2-5 gives the full variable domain: DTGVSQNPRHKITKRGQNVTFRCDPISEHNRLYWYRQTLGQGPEFLTYFQNEAQLEKSRLLSDRFSAERPKGSFSTLEIQRTEQGDSAMYLCASSSADSYETQYFGPGTRLLVL.

CDR3 region: CASSLTLAGGREKLFF. For the CDR3, the DNA is TGCGCCAGCAGCCTAACGTTGGCAGGGGGCAGGGAAAAACTGTTTTTT. The genes are TRBV4-1 and TRBJ1-4, with 8 bases identical to TRBD1. Unmatched junction bases numbered 12, after V lost 4 bases and J lost 8 bases. The germline gives CDR1 MGHRA, CDR2 YSYEKL. The CDR3 spans 16 residues.

A single count supports this clone. This sequence joins TRBV18 and TRBJ2-1; no firm D call. This CDR3 has 12 residues. Germline V gives CDR1 KGHSH, CDR2 LQKENI. V was trimmed by 3 bases and J by 8 bases, leaving 8 bases between them. CDR3 region: CASSPTVYEQFF. The CDR3 bases are TGTGCCAGCTCACCGACTGTCTATGAGCAGTTCTTC. Variable domain in full (rest from reference TRBV18 and TRBJ2-1): NAGVMQNPRHLVRRRGQEARLRCSPMKGHSHVYWYRQLPEEGLKFMVYLQKENIIDESGMPKERFSAEFPKEGPSILRIQQVVRGDSAAYFCASSPTVYEQFFGPGTRLTVL.

The genes are TRBV7-3 and TRBJ2-2; D may be TRBD1 (6 bases). Trimming pared 5 bases from V and 4 bases from J, leaving 11 bases between. This CDR3 is 14 amino acids long. CDR1 and CDR2 from the germline V gene are SGHTA and FQGTGA. This chain's CDR3 is CASSPNRATGELFF. In nucleotides, the CDR3 is TGTGCCAGCAGCCCGAACAGGGCCACCGGGGAGCTGTTTTTT.

The table lists this clone with a count of one. The chain combines TRBV10-3 with TRBJ2-3, with D possibly TRBD1 on 5 matching bases. This CDR3 comprises 13 residues. Trimming removed 7 bases from V and 5 bases from J, with 13 bases in between. CDR1 and CDR2 from the germline V gene are ENHRY and SYGVKD. CDR3 region: CAITPDTGDTQYF. The CDR3 bases are TGTGCCATCACTCCGGACACTGGAGATACGCAGTATTTT.

This clone came up a few times. V usage is TRBV9 and J usage is TRBJ2-3; 12 bases agree with TRBD2. The CDR3 has 16 residues. From germline, CDR1 is SGDLS and CDR2 YYNGEE. V lost 3 bases, J lost 6 bases, and 8 bases stayed unmatched. This CDR3 is CASSAGLAGGSDTQYF. The CDR3 coding sequence is TGTGCCAGCAGCGCGGGACTAGCGGGTGGTTCGGATACGCAGTATTTT.

The chain joins TRBV2 to TRBJ2-7; 7 bases are shared with TRBD2. The ends lost 7 bases at V and 3 bases at J; junction bases unmatched: 6. Germline V gene sequence: CDR1 SNHLY, CDR2 FYNNEI. The CDR3 runs to 13 residues. CDR3 amino acids: CASNLLADYEQYF. The CDR3 DNA reads as TGTGCCAGCAACCTTCTAGCGGACTACGAGCAGTACTTC. Variable domain in full (rest from reference TRBV2 and TRBJ2-7): EPEVTQTPSHQVTQMGQEVILRCVPISNHLYFYWYRQILGQKVEFLVSFYNNEISEKSEIFDDQFSVERPDGSNFTLKIRSTKLEDSAMYFCASNLLADYEQYFGPGTRLTVT.

The chain links TRBV4-1 to TRBJ1-5; D is unresolved. The CDR3 runs 15 residues. Germline V gene data show CDR1 as MGHRA and CDR2 as YSYEKL. V lost 3 bases and J lost 1, with 10 bases in between. In DNA form, the CDR3 reads TGCGCCAGCAGCCAGGCATGGAGAAGCAATCAGCCCCAGCATTTT. It codes for CASSQAWRSNQPQHF.